This T cell receptor delta chain was found in a study of γδ T cells in repeated Plasmodium falciparum infection. Across the whole study: Malian children with intense seasonal malaria exposure were compared with matched Australian children. Four controlled malaria infections with P. falciparum NF54 spanned about 640 days.

TCRdb reanalysed the multiplex PCR reads via CATT. Counted here are 45,000 to 60,000 delta-chain clones, 1.5% to 2% occurring once; the ten biggest clones make up 24%. In this sample, this clone turned up a few times. The amino acid sequence in TCRdb belongs to a much larger clone and departs from this DNA's translation at residue 9, likely a sequencing read error; the sequence shown is translated from the DNA. The TCR was taken from a pool of human donors (malaria-infected and uninfected, not separated). The sequenced sample consisted of gamma-delta T cells from blood.

The CDR3 reads CARGADTRELIF. CDR3 nucleotide sequence: TGTGCCCGAGGGGCGGATACGCGGGAACTCATCTTT. The chain uses TRDV3 and TRDJ1; 7 bases fit TRDD3. The V gene end was trimmed by 5 bases and the J gene end by 9 bases; junction bases not matched to a gene: 12. The CDR3 runs 12 residues. Germline CDR1 TVYSNPD, CDR2 GDNSRS (reference sequence).